This is a list of T cell receptor beta chains from one sample in a study of blood T cell repertoires in COVID-19. Profiling relied on immunoSEQ multiplex PCR, and the TCRdb table lists in-frame clones only, not all of them. The table records more than 100,000 clones, 88% of them present only once. The sequencing sample was made of peripheral blood. These TCRs come from a human donor in a cohort sampled during active COVID-19. Both conserved end residues are part of each CDR3. Each record gives: CDR3 protein, J gene, V gene, D gene. The D gene is left open where the match is weak.

CASSYLTGSYYGYTF TRBJ1-2 TRBV2 NA
CAAGPGNTIYF TRBJ1-3 TRBV28 NA
CASSSRNSPLHF TRBJ1-6 TRBV25-1 NA
CASSLPLTGTGGNNEQFF TRBJ2-1 TRBV5-1 TRBD1
CAGGTRSYNEKLFF TRBJ1-4 TRBV6-5 NA
CASKFGGTGYEQYF TRBJ2-7 TRBV28 TRBD1
CAWSAPTRTGKKLFF TRBJ1-4 TRBV30 TRBD1
CASSPGQGYNSPLHF TRBJ1-6 TRBV5-4 TRBD1
CASSTSSGGGREQFF TRBJ2-1 TRBV19 NA
CASSLVASGDLKQYF TRBJ2-7 TRBV7-2 TRBD2
CASSIEGALRAFF TRBJ1-1 TRBV19 NA
CASSSQGPAMATPF TRBJ1-2 TRBV18 NA
CASSLWDRGFGGYTF TRBJ1-2 TRBV7-9 TRBD1
CASSLTGATNEKLFF TRBJ1-4 TRBV6-5 TRBD1
CASSLDLGGQETQYF TRBJ2-5 TRBV7-2 NA
CASSQGLAGGADTQYF TRBJ2-3 TRBV3-1/TRBV3-2 TRBD2
CASSKDRVDNEQFF TRBJ2-1 TRBV6-5 TRBD1
CASSLSSTGQRYGYTF TRBJ1-2 TRBV5-1 NA
CASSPGAANEQYF TRBJ2-7 TRBV7-2 NA
CASSAGTGFAYTF TRBJ1-2 TRBV11-1 TRBD1
CASSQTWTGLGGYTF TRBJ1-2 TRBV11-2 TRBD1
CASSTDINQPQHF TRBJ1-5 TRBV19 NA
CASMTGGFNQPQHF TRBJ1-5 TRBV6-5 TRBD1
CASSPGQTYGYTF TRBJ1-2 TRBV5-6 NA
CASSLPKGTGTSYYEQYF TRBJ2-7 TRBV7-3 TRBD2
CASRLRTGMSSYEQYF TRBJ2-7 TRBV6-6 TRBD1
CASSFWKSGGWISEF TRBJ2-7 TRBV5-4 TRBD2
CASSARGPGSGGANVLTF TRBJ2-6 TRBV7-8 NA
CASSPGTGFSYNEQFF TRBJ2-1 TRBV6-2/TRBV6-3 TRBD1
CASSLGRSTDTQYF TRBJ2-3 TRBV28 NA
CASSFRRLAGSDTQYF TRBJ2-3 TRBV7-2 TRBD2
CASRGDPGEQYF TRBJ2-7 TRBV27 TRBD2
CASQQVYYGYTF TRBJ1-2 TRBV6-5 NA
CASSQGQGNTIYF TRBJ1-3 TRBV3-1/TRBV3-2 NA
CASSLLGLEQFF TRBJ2-1 TRBV7-2 NA
CASSVGGGGPYEQYF TRBJ2-7 TRBV9 NA
CASSAEGASRTQYF TRBJ2-5 TRBV11-3 TRBD1
CASSLLAGIENEQFF TRBJ2-1 TRBV5-1 TRBD2
CASSDSGTSNTGELFF TRBJ2-2 TRBV7-6 NA
CASSLPSGGNNEQFF TRBJ2-1 TRBV28 TRBD2